These 22 T cell receptor beta chains were sequenced from one sample in a study of shared clonotypes between healthy human individuals. Some clones are missing from TCRdb's copy, which holds only in-frame ones; the method was immunoSEQ multiplex PCR. The table includes some 1 million clones, 65% to 75% detected once. The sequencing sample was made of memory CD4+ T cells sorted from blood. Subset given: CD45RA-negative fraction. The receptors stem from a young man in good health.

The V and J genes are TRBV25-1 and TRBJ2-5, with 10 bases fitting TRBD1. Per germline, CDR1 MGHDK and CDR2 SYGVNS. The CDR3 has 15 residues. V shed 0 bases and J 4 bases; nucleotides not matched to a gene: 2. The CDR3 nucleotides are TGTGCCAGCAGTGAATACGGGACAGGGGCAGAGACCCAGTACTTC. It translates to CASSEYGTGAETQYF.

In the case of this clone: This sample includes further DNA sequences coding for the same CDR3. The chain joins TRBV5-1 to TRBJ2-2; D is ambiguous. V dropped 1 base and J dropped 2 bases, with 9 bases sitting between them. The germline gives CDR1 SGHRS, CDR2 YFSETQ. CDR3 length equals 15 residues. CDR3 in amino acids: CASSLTAGNTGELFF. In nucleotides, the CDR3 is TGCGCCAGCAGCTTGACGGCAGGTAACACCGGGGAGCTGTTTTTT.

About this clone: The sample holds other DNA sequences that translate to the same CDR3. The chain is built from TRBV18 and TRBJ1-6; 9 bases agree with TRBD1. CDR1 is KGHSH, CDR2 LQKENI, per germline. This CDR3 region has 14 residues. Trimming cost V 4 bases and J 7 bases; bases outside gene matches: 2. CDR3 sequence (DNA): TGTGCCAGCTCACGGGACAGGGACAATTCACCCCTCCACTTT. This codes for CASSRDRDNSPLHF.

The chain combines TRBV19 with TRBJ1-5; possibly TRBD1 for D (5 bases). V lost 4 bases and J lost 3, with 10 bases in between. This CDR3 is built from 14 residues. Germline lookup yields CDR1 LNHDA and CDR2 SQIVND (reference sequence). This CDR3 reads CASSTGTDNQPQHF. CDR3 nucleotides: TGTGCCAGTAGTACTGGGACCGACAATCAGCCCCAGCATTTT. Using reference TRBV19 and TRBJ1-5 for the parts outside the CDR3, the full variable domain is DGGITQSPKYLFRKEGQNVTLSCEQNLNHDAMYWYRQDPGQGLRLIYYSQIVNDFQKGDIAEGYSVSREKKESFPLTVTSAQKNPTAFYLCASSTGTDNQPQHFGDGTRLSIL.

This rearrangement joins TRBV5-4 to TRBJ2-3; TRBD2 agrees at 7 bases. CDR1 is SGHNT and CDR2 is YYREEE in the germline V gene (reference sequence). Losses at the gene ends were 1 base for V and 1 base for J; bases not matched to a gene: 6. The CDR3 sequence is 16 residues long. CDR3 coding DNA: TGTGCCAGCAGCTTGTTTGTTGGGGGGGGCACAGATACGCAGTATTTT. Protein sequence: CASSLFVGGGTDTQYF.

The chain is built from TRBV9 and TRBJ1-1; D gene unclear. The germline gives CDR1 SGDLS, CDR2 YYNGEE. Deletions cut 3 bases from V and 3 bases from J, with 12 bases between. The CDR3 covers 14 residues. CDR3 sequence (DNA): TGTGCCAGCAGCGCAGAGGTACCGCACACTGAAGCTTTCTTT. It specifies CASSAEVPHTEAFF.

V gene TRBV5-4 combines with J gene TRBJ1-1, with 9 bases that match TRBD1. CDR3 size: 19 residues. The V segment lost 4 bases and the J segment 5 bases; nucleotides outside the gene matches: 21. CDR1 and CDR2 (germline): SGHNT, YYREEE (reference sequence). The CDR3 nucleotides are TGTGCCAGCAGCCCGGCGCCCGGGACAGGGAGGGGGGTACGGACTGAAGCTTTCTTT. It codes for CASSPAPGTGRGVRTEAFF.

This sequence joins TRBV5-6 and TRBJ1-1; possible D gene TRBD1, 5 bases. Trimming shortened V by 4 bases and J by 2 bases, and 12 bases separated the two germline ends. This CDR3 comprises 14 residues. Germline assignment: CDR1 SGHDT and CDR2 YYEEEE. The CDR3 nucleotides read TGTGCCAGCAGCACGGGGACGGCAAACACTGAAGCTTTCTTT. Amino acid sequence: CASSTGTANTEAFF. The full variable domain, with the rest looked up from reference TRBV5-6 and TRBJ1-1, is DAGVTQSPTHLIKTRGQQVTLRCSPKSGHDTVSWYQQALGQGPQFIFQYYEEEERQRGNFPDRFSGHQFPNYSSELNVNALLLGDSALYLCASSTGTANTEAFFGQGTRLTVV.

The chain is built from TRBV5-1 and TRBJ1-2, with 8 bases fitting TRBD1. The CDR3 runs 16 residues. Per germline, CDR1 SGHRS and CDR2 YFSETQ. V lost 2 bases and J lost 1; bases outside the gene matches: 7. DNA for the CDR3: TGCGCCAGCAGCTTAGGGACAGGAACTCTTAACTATGGCTACACCTTC. Residues: CASSLGTGTLNYGYTF.

Of note for this clone: The same CDR3 is also encoded by other DNA sequences in this sample. The V and J genes are TRBV18 and TRBJ2-7; 13 nucleotides align to TRBD2. The CDR3 is made up of 15 amino acids. Germline V gene data show CDR1 as KGHSH and CDR2 as LQKENI. V dropped 3 bases and J dropped 2; count of bases not matched to a gene: 1. This CDR3 is CASSPGLAGTYEQYF. For the CDR3, the DNA is TGTGCCAGCTCACCGGGACTAGCGGGGACCTACGAGCAGTACTTC.

This chain joins TRBV18 and TRBJ2-5, with 12 bases that match TRBD1. The CDR3 is 14 amino acids. Germline assignment: CDR1 KGHSH and CDR2 LQKENI. Trimming took 3 bases from V and 4 from J; bases not matched to a gene: 0. CDR3: CASSPGQGAETQYF. The CDR3 nucleotides are TGTGCCAGCTCACCGGGACAGGGGGCAGAGACCCAGTACTTC. The full variable domain, completed using reference TRBV18 and TRBJ2-5, is NAGVMQNPRHLVRRRGQEARLRCSPMKGHSHVYWYRQLPEEGLKFMVYLQKENIIDESGMPKERFSAEFPKEGPSILRIQQVVRGDSAAYFCASSPGQGAETQYFGPGTRLLVL.

As for this clone: A read error is possible here, since a much larger clone lies one base away. The rearrangement joins TRBV25-1 to TRBJ2-2; D is undetermined. Germline values: CDR1 MGHDK, CDR2 SYGVNS. Trimming pared 6 bases from V and 0 bases from J, leaving 5 bases between. This CDR3 comprises 13 residues. This CDR3 is CASSRTNTGELFF. CDR3 bases: TGTGCCAGCAGCCGGACGAACACCGGGGAGCTGTTTTTT.

This rearrangement joins TRBV11-2 to TRBJ2-7, with TRBD1 matching 9 bases. V dropped 4 bases and J dropped 6; count of bases not matched to a gene: 7. This CDR3 contains 14 residues. Germline CDR1 reads SGHAT; CDR2 reads FQNNGV. DNA for the CDR3: TGTGCCAGCAGCTATCAACAGGGGGCATCCGAGCAGTACTTC. It yields the protein CASSYQQGASEQYF. Full variable domain (remainder filled in from reference TRBV11-2 and TRBJ2-7): EAGVAQSPRYKIIEKRQSVAFWCNPISGHATLYWYQQILGQGPKLLIQFQNNGVVDDSQLPKDRFSAERLKGVDSTLKIQPAKLEDSAVYLCASSYQQGASEQYFGPGTRLTVT.

Only a few counts were recorded for this clone. CDR3 sequence reads: CASRAGQLLEAFF. The CDR3 DNA follows: TGCGCCAGCAGGGCGGGACAGTTGTTGGAAGCTTTCTTT. The J gene is TRBJ1-1, the V gene TRBV10-2; 7 bases match TRBD1. This CDR3 is built from 13 residues. The germline CDR1 and CDR2 sequences are WSHSY and SAAADI. V dropped 6 bases and J dropped 8; count of bases not matched to a gene: 9.

This clone was seen once. A read error is possible here, since a much larger clone lies one base away. This sample includes further DNA sequences coding for the same CDR3. V and J are TRBV5-4 and TRBJ1-1, with D unresolved. The germline V and J ends were trimmed by 0 bases and 1 base, with 4 bases remaining between them. CDR3 length: 13 residues. Germline V gene data show CDR1 as SGHNT and CDR2 as YYREEE (reference sequence). The CDR3 reads CASSLGENTEAFF. As DNA, the CDR3 is TGTGCCAGCAGCTTGGGTGAGAACACTGAAGCTTTCTTT. Using reference TRBV5-4 and TRBJ1-1 for the parts outside the CDR3, the full variable domain is ETGVTQSPTHLIKTRGQQVTLRCSSQSGHNTVSWYQQALGQGPQFIFQYYREEENGRGNFPPRFSGLQFPNYSSELNVNALELDDSALYLCASSLGENTEAFFGQGTRLTVV.

The chain is built from TRBV10-2 and TRBJ2-3; 12 bases map to TRBD2. The CDR3 is 16 residues long. The germline V gene encodes CDR1 WSHSY and CDR2 SAAADI. The V segment lost 7 bases and the J segment 2 bases; nucleotides outside the gene matches: 7. The CDR3 here is CASTLTSGGVTDTQYF. The CDR3 nucleotides read TGCGCCAGCACCCTGACTAGCGGGGGCGTCACAGATACGCAGTATTTT.

The chain uses TRBV6-5 and TRBJ2-1; 10 positions match TRBD2. CDR1 and CDR2 from the germline V gene are MNHEY and SVGAGI. CDR3 length: 14 amino acids. V trimming: 10 bases; J trimming: 6 bases; junction bases outside the gene matches: 9. This CDR3 reads CATRPGLASNEQFF. The CDR3 bases are TGTGCCACCCGCCCGGGACTAGCGAGCAATGAGCAGTTCTTC.

In the case of this clone: Other DNA sequences within the sample encode an identical CDR3. This sequence joins TRBV10-3 and TRBJ1-2; D gene uncertain. Germline values: CDR1 ENHRY, CDR2 SYGVKD. The CDR3 spans 14 residues. Trimming stripped 0 bases from V and 4 bases from J, with 9 bases between. CDR3 region: CAISESGSLYGYTF. In DNA, the CDR3 is TGTGCCATCAGTGAGTCCGGGTCTCTCTATGGCTACACCTTC.

A word on this clone: Other DNA sequences in this specimen translate into the identical CDR3. V and J are TRBV28 and TRBJ2-3, with 8 bases that match TRBD1. Per the germline V gene, CDR1 is MDHEN and CDR2 is SYDVKM. There are 15 residues in the CDR3. V was clipped by 4 bases and J by 1 base; unmatched bases: 4. CDR3: CASSSPGGGTDTQYF. The CDR3 DNA reads TGTGCCAGCAGTTCACCAGGGGGCGGCACAGATACGCAGTATTTT.

The chain carries TRBV9 and TRBJ1-3; the D is unclear. The CDR3 has 15 residues. V was trimmed by 0 bases and J by 2 bases, leaving 9 bases between them. The germline V gene encodes CDR1 SGDLS and CDR2 YYNGEE. The CDR3 nucleotides read TGTGCCAGCAGCGTAGGGGTCGGGACTGGAAACACCATATATTTT. Translation: CASSVGVGTGNTIYF.

The chain has TRBV7-9 and TRBJ2-6; D might be TRBD2 (5 bases). Trimming removed 5 bases at V and 0 bases at J, with 8 bases between. Germline V gives CDR1 SEHNR, CDR2 FQNEAQ (reference sequence). CDR3 size: 15 residues. In DNA form, the CDR3 reads TGTGCCAGCAGCCTTGACTACTCTGGGGCCAACGTCCTGACTTTC. This encodes CASSLDYSGANVLTF.

The genes are TRBV27 and TRBJ2-2, with TRBD2 matching over 7 bases. Germline V lookup: CDR1 MNHEY, CDR2 SMNVEV (reference sequence). This CDR3 is built from 15 residues. V lost 4 bases to trimming and J lost 1 base; unmatched junction nucleotides: 3. CDR3 amino acids: CASSSGTKNTGELFF. CDR3 DNA sequence: TGTGCCAGCAGTTCCGGGACTAAGAACACCGGGGAGCTGTTTTTT.